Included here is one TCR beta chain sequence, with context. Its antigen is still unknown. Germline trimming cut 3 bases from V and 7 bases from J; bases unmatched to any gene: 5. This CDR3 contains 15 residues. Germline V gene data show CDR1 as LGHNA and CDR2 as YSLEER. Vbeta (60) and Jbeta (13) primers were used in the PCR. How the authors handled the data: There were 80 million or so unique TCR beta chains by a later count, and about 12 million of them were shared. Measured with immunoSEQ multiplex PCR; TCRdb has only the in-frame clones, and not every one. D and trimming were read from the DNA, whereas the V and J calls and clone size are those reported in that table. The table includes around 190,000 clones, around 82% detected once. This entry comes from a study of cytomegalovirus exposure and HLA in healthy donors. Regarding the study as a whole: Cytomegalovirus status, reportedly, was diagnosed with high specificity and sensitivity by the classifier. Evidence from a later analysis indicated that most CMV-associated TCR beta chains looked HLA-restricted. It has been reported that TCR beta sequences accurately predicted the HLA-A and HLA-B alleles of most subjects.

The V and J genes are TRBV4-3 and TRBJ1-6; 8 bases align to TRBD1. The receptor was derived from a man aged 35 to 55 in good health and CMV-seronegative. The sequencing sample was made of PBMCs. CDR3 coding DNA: TGCGCCAGCAGCCAGGACAGGGTAGTAAATTCACCCCTCCACTTT. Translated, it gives CASSQDRVVNSPLHF.